This T cell receptor beta chain was retrieved from a study of blood T cells in healthy people across ages. The authors ran a second PCR of roughly 6 to 12 cycles using a sample-barcoded 5' primer and a J-beta primer mix. Each TCR beta cDNA got a 12-nucleotide random molecular identifier. TCRdb reprocessed the 5' RACE reads via MiXCR and lists one record per CDR3 protein. The data contain 850,000 or so distinct CDR3 sequences, roughly 26% of them singletons. This clonotype was seen ten or more times. The antigen is unknown. Extracted total RNA amounted to at least 5.5 micrograms for each sample. Study-wide findings and caveats: In long-lived donors, naive CD4+ cell counts and diversity exceeded those of aged donors. The authors considered diversity estimates from one million T cells to be underestimates.

The source material was blood. This receptor was obtained from an elderly woman in good health.

CDR3 DNA: TGTGCCACCAGCAGAGGAACGGGGAATCACATTCAGTACTTC. It encodes CATSRGTGNHIQYF. V is TRBV15 and J is TRBJ2-4; maybe TRBD2 (5 bases). Germline V CDR1 and CDR2: LNHNV, YYDKDF (reference sequence). V lost 1 base and J lost 8, with 12 bases in between. The CDR3 has 14 amino acids. The variable domain in full, completed from reference TRBV15 and TRBJ2-4, reads DAMVIQNPRYQVTQFGKPVTLSCSQTLNHNVMYWYQQKSSQAPKLLFHYYDKDFNNEADTPDNFQSRRPNTSFCFLDIRSPGLGDTAMYLCATSRGTGNHIQYFGAGTRLSVL.